A single sample is the source of the 15 T cell receptor beta chains below, sequenced in a study of OX40 agonist ivuxolimab in advanced cancers. Method: immunoSEQ multiplex PCR; TCRdb's copy keeps in-frame clones and lacks some. The data hold 75,000 to 100,000 clones, with more than 75% observed a single time. Sample: CD4+ or CD8+ T cells sorted from blood, taken in a trial of the OX40 agonist ivuxolimab. All receptors come from an adult with an advanced solid tumor such as melanoma, head and neck, liver or kidney cancer.

The rearrangement joins TRBV7-6 to TRBJ1-2; 8 bases are a match to TRBD1. The germline V gene encodes CDR1 SGHVS and CDR2 FNYEAQ. The CDR3 totals 17 residues. V lost 2 bases and J lost 2; bases outside the gene matches: 10. The CDR3 loop reads CASSLSGQAPLNYGYTF. The CDR3 DNA reads TGTGCCAGCAGCTTATCGGGACAGGCCCCGCTGAACTATGGCTACACCTTC.

J is TRBJ2-1 and V is TRBV28, with 9 positions matching TRBD1. CDR3 size: 15 residues. The V gene end was trimmed by 7 bases and the J gene end by 9 bases; junction bases not matched to a gene: 13. Germline lookup yields CDR1 MDHEN and CDR2 SYDVKM. Here the CDR3 DNA reads TGTGCCAGCACCTCGCCGGGACAGGGAGTTGGTGAGCAGTTCTTC. It translates to CASTSPGQGVGEQFF.

This clone was observed a single time. The CDR3 region has the DNA TGTGCCAGCAGTATGGGACGGGGAATAGATGGCTACACCTTC. This translates into CASSMGRGIDGYTF. The V gene is TRBV27, the J gene TRBJ1-2, with D possibly being TRBD1 (5 bases). This CDR3 contains 14 residues. Germline CDR1 is MNHEY and CDR2 is SMNVEV (reference sequence). Trimming took 5 bases from V and 6 from J, leaving 16 bases between them.

The J gene is TRBJ2-3, the V gene TRBV5-6; no reliable D call. Deletions cut 1 base from V and 4 bases from J, with 7 bases between. CDR3 size: 13 residues. Germline V gives CDR1 SGHDT, CDR2 YYEEEE. Here the CDR3 DNA reads TGTGCCAGCAGCTTGTTTATGGCAGATACGCAGTATTTT. Its protein product is CASSLFMADTQYF.

The chain employs TRBV7-2 and TRBJ2-3; TRBD2 aligns across 8 bases. The CDR3 length is 15 residues. V lost 5 bases and J lost 0; bases outside the gene matches: 4. Germline V gives CDR1 SGHTA, CDR2 FQGNSA. CDR3 amino acids: CASSNRLASTDTQYF. CDR3 nucleotides: TGTGCCAGCAGCAACCGACTAGCGAGCACAGATACGCAGTATTTT. Variable domain in full (rest from reference TRBV7-2 and TRBJ2-3): GAGVSQSPSNKVTEKGKDVELRCDPISGHTALYWYRQSLGQGLEFLIYFQGNSAPDKSGLPSDRFSAERTGGSVSTLTIQRTQQEDSAVYLCASSNRLASTDTQYFGPGTRLTVL.

The chain uses TRBV6-1 and TRBJ2-7; D possibly corresponds to TRBD2 (6 bases). The length of the CDR3 is 13 residues. V lost 4 bases to trimming and J lost 6 bases, with 13 bases between them. Germline V gene data show CDR1 as MNHNS and CDR2 as SASEGT. CDR3 coding DNA: TGTGCCAGCAGTGGGGCGGGGCAAGGCGAGCAGTACTTC. It encodes CASSGAGQGEQYF.

The CDR3 is CAISESMTATYGYTF. DNA of the CDR3: TGTGCCATCAGTGAGTCAATGACAGCTACCTATGGCTACACCTTC. The chain is built from TRBV10-3 and TRBJ1-2, with D possibly being TRBD1 (5 bases). Trimming took off 0 bases at V and 4 bases at J, with 12 bases between the two ends. Germline V gene lookup returns CDR1 ENHRY and CDR2 SYGVKD. The CDR3 consists of 15 residues.

The rearrangement links TRBV5-1 to TRBJ2-7; 8 nucleotides match TRBD1. The CDR3 covers 15 residues. CDR1 and CDR2 from the germline V gene are SGHRS and YFSETQ. V lost 4 bases, J lost 2 bases, and 8 bases stayed unmatched. The CDR3 here is CASSPAGGQAYEQYF. CDR3 nucleotides: TGCGCCAGCAGCCCGGCTGGGGGACAGGCCTACGAGCAGTACTTC. The full variable domain, completed using reference TRBV5-1 and TRBJ2-7, is KAGVTQTPRYLIKTRGQQVTLSCSPISGHRSVSWYQQTPGQGLQFLFEYFSETQRNKGNFPGRFSGRQFSNSRSEMNVSTLELGDSALYLCASSPAGGQAYEQYFGPGTRLTVT.

There are a few counts of this clone. The V and J genes are TRBV7-6 and TRBJ2-7; no clear D. V shed 1 base and J shed 6 bases, with 10 bases lying between them. CDR1 and CDR2 (germline): SGHVS, FNYEAQ. The CDR3 is made up of 13 amino acids. CDR3 coding DNA: TGTGCCAGCAGCTTAGATCTCCCGAGCGAGCAGTACTTC. Translating it yields CASSLDLPSEQYF.

J is TRBJ2-3 and V is TRBV5-1; 10 positions match TRBD2. V shed 0 bases, J shed 5 bases, and the junction held 3 bases outside the gene matches. The V gene's germline CDR1 is SGHRS and CDR2 YFSETQ. The CDR3 has 15 amino acids. This CDR3 reads CASSLASSGGDTQYF. CDR3 DNA sequence: TGCGCCAGCAGCTTGGCGTCTAGCGGGGGAGATACGCAGTATTTT.

J is TRBJ2-7 and V is TRBV29-1; D gene ambiguous. Germline lookup yields CDR1 SQVTM and CDR2 ANQGSEA. The CDR3 extends over 14 amino acids. V shed 0 bases and J shed 0 bases, with 9 bases lying between them. For the CDR3, the DNA is TGCAGCGTTGAAGATCCGGTGAGCTCCTACGAGCAGTACTTC. This gives the protein CSVEDPVSSYEQYF.

The chain carries TRBV19 and TRBJ2-7; the D is unclear. The CDR3 loop spans 14 amino acids. Trimming shortened V by 6 bases and J by 3 bases, and 15 bases separated the two germline ends. Germline values: CDR1 LNHDA, CDR2 SQIVND (reference sequence). This CDR3 reads CASRAADPHYEQYF. The CDR3 DNA reads as TGTGCCAGTAGGGCGGCAGACCCCCACTACGAGCAGTACTTC.

The rearrangement uses TRBV6-1 and TRBJ1-1; the D is unclear. Per the germline V gene, CDR1 is MNHNS and CDR2 is SASEGT. The CDR3 covers 14 residues. V lost 6 bases and J 4 bases, leaving 15 bases between the germline ends. CDR3 bases: TGTGCCAGCAGGCCCCTCGGGAGCGGCACTGAAGCTTTCTTT. Translated: CASRPLGSGTEAFF.

This chain links TRBV5-1 with TRBJ1-2, with D unclear. The length of the CDR3 is 14 residues. CDR1 is SGHRS and CDR2 is YFSETQ in the germline V gene. The ends were cut back, 0 bases at V and 4 bases at J, with 10 bases in the middle. The CDR3 DNA is TGCGCCAGCAGCTTGGCCGCGTCGGGCTATGGCTACACCTTC. Encoded protein: CASSLAASGYGYTF.

The chain couples TRBV29-1 to TRBJ1-2, with unresolved D. CDR3 size: 12 residues. V lost 0 bases, J lost 10 bases, and 12 bases lay in between. Per germline, CDR1 SQVTM and CDR2 ANQGSEA. The CDR3 spells CSVEDPERVYTF. As DNA, the CDR3 is TGCAGCGTTGAAGACCCCGAGAGGGTCTACACCTTC.